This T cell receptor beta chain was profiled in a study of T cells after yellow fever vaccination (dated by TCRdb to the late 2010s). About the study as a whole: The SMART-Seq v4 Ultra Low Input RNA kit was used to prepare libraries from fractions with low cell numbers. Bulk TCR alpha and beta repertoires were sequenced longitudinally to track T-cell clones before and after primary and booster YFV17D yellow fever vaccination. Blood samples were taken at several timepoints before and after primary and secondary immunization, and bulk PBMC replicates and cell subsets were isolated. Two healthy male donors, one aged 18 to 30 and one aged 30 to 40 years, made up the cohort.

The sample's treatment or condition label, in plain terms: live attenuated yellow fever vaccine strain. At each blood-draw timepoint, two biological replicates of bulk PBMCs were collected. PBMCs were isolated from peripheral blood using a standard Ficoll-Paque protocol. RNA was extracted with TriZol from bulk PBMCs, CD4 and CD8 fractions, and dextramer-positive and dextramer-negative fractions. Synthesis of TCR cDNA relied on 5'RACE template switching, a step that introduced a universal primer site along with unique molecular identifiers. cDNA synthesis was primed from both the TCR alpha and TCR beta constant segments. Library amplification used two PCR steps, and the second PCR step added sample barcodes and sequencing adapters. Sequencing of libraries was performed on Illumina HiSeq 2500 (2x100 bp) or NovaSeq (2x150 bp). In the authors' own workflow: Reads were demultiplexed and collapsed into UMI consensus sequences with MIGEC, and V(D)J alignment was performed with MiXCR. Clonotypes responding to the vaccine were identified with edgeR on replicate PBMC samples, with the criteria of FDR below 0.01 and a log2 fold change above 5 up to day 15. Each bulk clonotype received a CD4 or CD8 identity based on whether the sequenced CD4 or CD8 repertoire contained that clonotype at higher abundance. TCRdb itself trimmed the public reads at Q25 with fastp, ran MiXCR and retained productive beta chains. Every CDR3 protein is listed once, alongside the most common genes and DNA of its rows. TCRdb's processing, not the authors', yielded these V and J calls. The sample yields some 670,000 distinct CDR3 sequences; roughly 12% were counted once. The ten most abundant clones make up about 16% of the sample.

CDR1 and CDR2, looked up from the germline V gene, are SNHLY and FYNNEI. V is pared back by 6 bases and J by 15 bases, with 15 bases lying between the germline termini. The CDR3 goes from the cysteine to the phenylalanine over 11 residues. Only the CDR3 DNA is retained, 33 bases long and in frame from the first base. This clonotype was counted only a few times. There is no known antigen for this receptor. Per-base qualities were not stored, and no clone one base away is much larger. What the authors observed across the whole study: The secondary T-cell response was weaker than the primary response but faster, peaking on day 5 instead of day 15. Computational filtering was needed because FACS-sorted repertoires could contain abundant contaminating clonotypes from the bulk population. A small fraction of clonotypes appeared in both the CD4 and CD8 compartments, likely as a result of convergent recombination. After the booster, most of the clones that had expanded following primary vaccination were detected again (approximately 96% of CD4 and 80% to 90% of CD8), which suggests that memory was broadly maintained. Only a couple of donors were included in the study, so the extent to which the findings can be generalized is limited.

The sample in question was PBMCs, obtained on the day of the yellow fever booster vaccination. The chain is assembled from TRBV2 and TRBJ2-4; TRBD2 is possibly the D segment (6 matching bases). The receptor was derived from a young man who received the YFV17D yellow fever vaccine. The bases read TGTGCCAGCAGGCCTTGGGAAGCGGGGTACTTC. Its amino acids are CASRPWEAGYF.